This TCR beta chain was retrieved from a study of CXCR3-negative and CXCR3-positive naive CD8 T cells. Findings and limits, study-wide: Much lower diversity was found in memory CD8+ cells, while both naive subsets had comparably high diversity.

CDR3 size: 14 residues. CDR1 and CDR2 from the germline V gene are LGHNA and YSLEER. 5' RACE that incorporated UMI labels was used to prepare the TRB cDNA libraries. TCRdb reworked the 5' RACE reads into one entry per CDR3 protein, no DNA. The table lists 3,000 to 4,000 distinct CDR3 sequences. Its frequency marks this clonotype as medium-sized. Its matching antigen is unknown. The CD45RO-CCR7+CD27+CD95- phenotype denoted naive CD8+ T cells. This sequence joins TRBV4-3 and TRBJ2-7; TCRdb calls TRBD1, which cannot be checked without DNA. Sequencing was carried out using naive CXCR3- CD8+ T cells from blood. Subset specified: CD45RO-CCR7+CD27+CD95- naive CD8+ T cells lacking CXCR3 (TNR3-). This TCR was sampled from a human donor in good health. Some clones in this sample may be carry-over from other donors' samples. The CDR3 reads CASSHRQGSYEQYF.